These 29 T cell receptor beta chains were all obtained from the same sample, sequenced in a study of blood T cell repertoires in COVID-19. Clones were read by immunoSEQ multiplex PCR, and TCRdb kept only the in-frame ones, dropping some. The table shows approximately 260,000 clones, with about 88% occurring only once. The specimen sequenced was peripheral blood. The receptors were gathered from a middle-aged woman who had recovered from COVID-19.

The CDR3 bases are TGTGCCAGTAGTATAGGACAGCGAGCAACCGAAAAACTGTTTTTT. It encodes CASSIGQRATEKLFF. The chain has TRBV19 and TRBJ1-4, with a possible D match to TRBD1 (5 bases). The CDR3 loop spans 15 amino acids. V was clipped by 1 base and J by 8 bases, with 14 bases between them. From germline, CDR1 is LNHDA and CDR2 SQIVND (reference sequence).

This chain's CDR3 is CASSRGLGLGQPQHF. The CDR3 DNA is TGTGCCAGTAGTCGGGGTCTTGGCTTGGGTCAGCCCCAGCATTTT. The gene calls are TRBV19 and TRBJ1-5; D remains unclear. The CDR3 runs to 15 residues. Germline CDR1 is LNHDA and CDR2 is SQIVND (reference sequence). Deletions cut 5 bases from V and 6 bases from J, with 17 bases between.

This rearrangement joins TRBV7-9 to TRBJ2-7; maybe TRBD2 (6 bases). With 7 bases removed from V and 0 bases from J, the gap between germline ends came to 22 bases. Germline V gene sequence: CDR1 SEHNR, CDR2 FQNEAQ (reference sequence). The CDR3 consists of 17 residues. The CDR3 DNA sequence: TGTGCCAGCATTTGCGGGGAGAAAACAATCTACTCCTACGAGCAGTACGTC. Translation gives CASICGEKTIYSYEQYV.

The CDR3 sequence: CASSRDSSSGNTIYF. CDR3 DNA sequence: TGTGCCAGCAGCCGGGACTCCAGCTCTGGAAACACCATATATTTT. This rearrangement joins TRBV7-9 to TRBJ1-3; weak D call: TRBD1 (5 bases). The V gene lost 5 bases and the J gene lost 0 bases, with 11 bases spanning the gap. The CDR3 spans 15 residues. CDR1 and CDR2 from the germline V gene are SEHNR and FQNEAQ (reference sequence).

CDR3 bases: TGTGCCAGCAGCCTACGGTGGGGGCCTGAAGCTTTCTTT. Its protein product is CASSLRWGPEAFF. V usage is TRBV14 and J usage is TRBJ1-1; perhaps TRBD1 as D (6 bases). This CDR3 has 13 amino acids. Trimming cost V 4 bases and J 6 bases, with 12 bases left between them. The germline V gene encodes CDR1 SGHDN and CDR2 FVKESK.

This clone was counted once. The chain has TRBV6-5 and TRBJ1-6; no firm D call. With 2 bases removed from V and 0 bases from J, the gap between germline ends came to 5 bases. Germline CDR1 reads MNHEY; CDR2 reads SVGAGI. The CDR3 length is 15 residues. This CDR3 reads CASSYRGSYNSPLHF. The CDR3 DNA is TGTGCCAGCAGTTACCGGGGCTCCTATAATTCACCCCTCCACTTT.

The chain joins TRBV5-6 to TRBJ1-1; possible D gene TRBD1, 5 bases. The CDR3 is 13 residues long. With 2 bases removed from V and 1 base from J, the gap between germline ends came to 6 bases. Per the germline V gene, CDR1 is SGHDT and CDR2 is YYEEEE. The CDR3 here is CASSFTGNTEAFF. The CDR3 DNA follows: TGTGCCAGCAGCTTCACAGGGAACACTGAAGCTTTCTTT.

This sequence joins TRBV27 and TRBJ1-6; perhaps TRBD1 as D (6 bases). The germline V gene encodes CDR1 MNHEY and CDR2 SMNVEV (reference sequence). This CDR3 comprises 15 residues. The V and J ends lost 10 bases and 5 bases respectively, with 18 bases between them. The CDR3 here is CATSRAGADNSPLHF. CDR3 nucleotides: TGTGCCACCTCCCGAGCAGGGGCGGATAATTCACCCCTCCACTTT.

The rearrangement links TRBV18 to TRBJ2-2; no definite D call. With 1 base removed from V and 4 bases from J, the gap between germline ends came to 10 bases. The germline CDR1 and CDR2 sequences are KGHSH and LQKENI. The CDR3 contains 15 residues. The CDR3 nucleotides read TGTGCCAGCTCACCACGAGTAGTGAGCACCGGGGAGCTGTTTTTT. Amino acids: CASSPRVVSTGELFF.

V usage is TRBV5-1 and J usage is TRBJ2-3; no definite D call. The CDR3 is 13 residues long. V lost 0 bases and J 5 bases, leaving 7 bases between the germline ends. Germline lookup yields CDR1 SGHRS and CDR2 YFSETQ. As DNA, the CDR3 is TGCGCCAGCAGCTTGGAAGGAGTAGATACGCAGTATTTT. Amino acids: CASSLEGVDTQYF.

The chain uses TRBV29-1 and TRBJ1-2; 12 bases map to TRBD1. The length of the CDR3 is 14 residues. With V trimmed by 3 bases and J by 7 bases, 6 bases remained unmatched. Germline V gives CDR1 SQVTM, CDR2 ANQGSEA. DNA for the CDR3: TGCAGCGTTGATGGGGGACAGGGGGCTGGTGGCTACACCTTC. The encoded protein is CSVDGGQGAGGYTF.

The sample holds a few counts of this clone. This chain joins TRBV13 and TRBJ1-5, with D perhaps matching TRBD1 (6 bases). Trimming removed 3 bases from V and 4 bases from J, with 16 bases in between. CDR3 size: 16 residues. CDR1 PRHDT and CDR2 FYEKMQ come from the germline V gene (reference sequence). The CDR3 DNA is TGTGCCAGCAGCTTGGGGGGGGCTGGTAGAAATCAGCCCCAGCATTTT. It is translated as CASSLGGAGRNQPQHF.

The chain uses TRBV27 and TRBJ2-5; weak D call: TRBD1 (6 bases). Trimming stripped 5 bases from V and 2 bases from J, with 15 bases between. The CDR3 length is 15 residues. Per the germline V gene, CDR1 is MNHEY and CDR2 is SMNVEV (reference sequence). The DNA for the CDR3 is TGTGCCAGCAGTCCGCTGACAGGCAGACAAGAGACCCAGTACTTC. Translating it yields CASSPLTGRQETQYF.

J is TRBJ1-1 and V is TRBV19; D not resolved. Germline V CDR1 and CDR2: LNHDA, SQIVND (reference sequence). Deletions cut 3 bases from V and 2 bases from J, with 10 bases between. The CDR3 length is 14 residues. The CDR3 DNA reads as TGTGCCAGTAGTATGTTGCCGCTAAACACTGAAGCTTTCTTT. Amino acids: CASSMLPLNTEAFF.

CDR3 nucleotides: TGTGCCAGCAGGGAGACAGGGATTAGCGGCTACACCTTC. It yields the protein CASRETGISGYTF. The chain uses TRBV28 and TRBJ1-2, with 7 bases fitting TRBD1. Trimming took 6 bases from V and 8 from J; bases not matched to a gene: 9. This CDR3 has 13 residues. Germline-derived CDR1 and CDR2 are MDHEN and SYDVKM.

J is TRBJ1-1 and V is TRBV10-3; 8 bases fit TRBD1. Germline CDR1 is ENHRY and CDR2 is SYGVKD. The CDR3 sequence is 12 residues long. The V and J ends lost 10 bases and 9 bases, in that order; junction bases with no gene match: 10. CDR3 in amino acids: CATQIQGEKAFF. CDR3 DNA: TGTGCCACTCAGATACAGGGGGAAAAAGCTTTCTTT.

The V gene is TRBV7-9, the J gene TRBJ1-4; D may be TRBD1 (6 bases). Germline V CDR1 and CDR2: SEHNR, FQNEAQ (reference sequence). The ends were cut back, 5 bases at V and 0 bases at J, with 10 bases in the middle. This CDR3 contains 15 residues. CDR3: CASSENRATNEKLFF. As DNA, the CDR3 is TGTGCCAGCAGCGAAAACAGGGCAACTAATGAAAAACTGTTTTTT.

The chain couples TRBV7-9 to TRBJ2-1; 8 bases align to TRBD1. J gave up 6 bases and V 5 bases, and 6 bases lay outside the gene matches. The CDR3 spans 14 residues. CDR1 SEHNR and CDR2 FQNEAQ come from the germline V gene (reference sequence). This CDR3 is CASSEDRVANEQFF. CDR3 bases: TGTGCCAGCAGCGAGGACAGGGTGGCCAATGAGCAGTTCTTC.

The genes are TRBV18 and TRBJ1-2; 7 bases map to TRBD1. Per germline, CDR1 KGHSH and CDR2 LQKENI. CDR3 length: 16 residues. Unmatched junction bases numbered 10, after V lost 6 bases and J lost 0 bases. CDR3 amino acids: CASSLRQGETNYGYTF. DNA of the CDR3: TGTGCCAGCTCGCTCAGACAGGGAGAGACTAACTATGGCTACACCTTC. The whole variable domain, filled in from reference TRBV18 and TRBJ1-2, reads NAGVMQNPRHLVRRRGQEARLRCSPMKGHSHVYWYRQLPEEGLKFMVYLQKENIIDESGMPKERFSAEFPKEGPSILRIQQVVRGDSAAYFCASSLRQGETNYGYTFGSGTRLTVV.

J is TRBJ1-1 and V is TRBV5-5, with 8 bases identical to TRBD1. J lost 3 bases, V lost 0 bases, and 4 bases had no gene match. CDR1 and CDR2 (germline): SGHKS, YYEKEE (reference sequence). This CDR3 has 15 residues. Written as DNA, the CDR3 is TGTGCCAGCAGCTTGGGGCTGGACAGGGACACTGAAGCTTTCTTT. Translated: CASSLGLDRDTEAFF.

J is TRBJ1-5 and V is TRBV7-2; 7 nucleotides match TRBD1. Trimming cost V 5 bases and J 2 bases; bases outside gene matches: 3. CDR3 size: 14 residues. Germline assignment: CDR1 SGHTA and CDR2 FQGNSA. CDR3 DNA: TGTGCCAGCAGCCCAGACAGGGGCAATCAGCCCCAGCATTTT. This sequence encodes CASSPDRGNQPQHF.

CDR3 amino acids: CASRSVGNTEAFF. CDR3 DNA sequence: TGCGCCAGCCGGAGTGTGGGGAACACTGAAGCTTTCTTT. This chain connects TRBV4-1 to TRBJ1-1; D is unresolved. Between the trimmed V and J ends, which lost 8 bases and 1 base, there was a span of 11 bases. In germline, CDR1 is MGHRA, CDR2 YSYEKL. The CDR3 covers 13 residues.

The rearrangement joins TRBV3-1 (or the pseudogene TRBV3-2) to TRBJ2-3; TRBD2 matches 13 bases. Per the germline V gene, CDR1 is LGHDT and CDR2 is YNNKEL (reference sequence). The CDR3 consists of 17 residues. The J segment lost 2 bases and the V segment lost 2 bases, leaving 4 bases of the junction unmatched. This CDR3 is CASSQTSGGAFTDTQYF. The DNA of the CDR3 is TGTGCCAGCAGCCAAACTAGCGGGGGGGCCTTCACAGATACGCAGTATTTT.

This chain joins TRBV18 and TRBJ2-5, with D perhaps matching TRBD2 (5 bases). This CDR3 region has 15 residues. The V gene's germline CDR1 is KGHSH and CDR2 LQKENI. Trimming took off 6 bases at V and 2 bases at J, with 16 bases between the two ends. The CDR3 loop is CASSKPGSGQETQYF. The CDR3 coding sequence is TGTGCCAGCTCCAAACCCGGAAGCGGACAAGAGACCCAGTACTTC.

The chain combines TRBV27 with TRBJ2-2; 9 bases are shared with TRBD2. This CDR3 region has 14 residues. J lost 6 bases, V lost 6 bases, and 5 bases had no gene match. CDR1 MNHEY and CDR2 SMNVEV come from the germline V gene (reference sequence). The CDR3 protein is CASRIAGVAGELFF. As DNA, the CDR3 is TGTGCCAGCAGAATAGCGGGGGTTGCCGGGGAGCTGTTTTTT.

CDR3 region: CASSPRGGQTQYF. The CDR3 bases are TGTGCCAGCAGTCCCCGCGGGGGACAGACCCAGTACTTC. The rearrangement joins TRBV28 to TRBJ2-5; TRBD2 agrees at 7 bases. This CDR3 is built from 13 residues. Germline loops: CDR1 MDHEN, CDR2 SYDVKM. J gave up 6 bases and V 5 bases, and 6 bases lay outside the gene matches.

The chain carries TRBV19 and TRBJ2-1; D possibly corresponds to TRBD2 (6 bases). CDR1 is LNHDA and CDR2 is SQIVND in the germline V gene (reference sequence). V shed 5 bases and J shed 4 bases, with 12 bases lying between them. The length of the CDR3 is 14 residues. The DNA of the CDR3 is TGTGCCAGTAGTGCCTGGGACTTGTACAATGAGCAGTTCTTC. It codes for CASSAWDLYNEQFF.

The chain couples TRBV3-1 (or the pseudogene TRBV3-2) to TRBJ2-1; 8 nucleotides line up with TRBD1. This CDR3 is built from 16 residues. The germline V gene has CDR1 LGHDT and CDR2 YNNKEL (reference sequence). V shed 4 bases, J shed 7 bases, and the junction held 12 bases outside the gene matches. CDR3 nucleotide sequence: TGTGCCAGCAGCCGAACCGGGACCAGGGGGCTTAATGAGCAGTTCTTC. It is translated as CASSRTGTRGLNEQFF.

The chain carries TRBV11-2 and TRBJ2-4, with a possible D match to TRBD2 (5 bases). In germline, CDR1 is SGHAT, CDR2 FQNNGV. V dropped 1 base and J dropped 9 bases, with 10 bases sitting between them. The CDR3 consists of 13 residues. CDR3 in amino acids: CASSLVGRGIQYF. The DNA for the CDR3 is TGTGCCAGCAGCTTAGTAGGCCGGGGCATTCAGTACTTC.